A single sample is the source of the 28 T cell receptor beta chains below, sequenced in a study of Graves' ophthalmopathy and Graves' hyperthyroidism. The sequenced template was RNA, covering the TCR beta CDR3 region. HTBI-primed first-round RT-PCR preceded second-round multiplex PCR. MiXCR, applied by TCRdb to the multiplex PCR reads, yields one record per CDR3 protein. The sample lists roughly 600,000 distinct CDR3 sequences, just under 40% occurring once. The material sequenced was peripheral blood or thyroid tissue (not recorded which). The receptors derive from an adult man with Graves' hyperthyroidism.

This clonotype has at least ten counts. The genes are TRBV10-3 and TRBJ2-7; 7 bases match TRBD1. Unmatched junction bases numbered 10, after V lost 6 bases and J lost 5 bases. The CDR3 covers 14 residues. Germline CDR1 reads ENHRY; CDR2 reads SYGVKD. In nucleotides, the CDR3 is TGTGCCATCAGGAAGACAGGGTCTGGGAACGAGCAGTACTTC. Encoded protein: CAIRKTGSGNEQYF.

This chain's CDR3 is CSARDLGQGHGYTF. In DNA form, the CDR3 reads TGCAGTGCTAGAGATCTGGGACAGGGTCATGGCTACACCTTC. The rearrangement joins TRBV20-1 to TRBJ1-2; 9 nucleotides line up with TRBD1. Germline CDR1 DFQATT, CDR2 SNEGSKA (reference sequence). Trimming cost V 0 bases and J 6 bases; bases outside gene matches: 5. This CDR3 has 14 residues.

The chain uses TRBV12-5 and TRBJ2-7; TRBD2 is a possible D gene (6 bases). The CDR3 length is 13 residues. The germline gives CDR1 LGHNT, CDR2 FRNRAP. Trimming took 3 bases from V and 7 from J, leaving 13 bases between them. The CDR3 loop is CASGFDEEGEQYF. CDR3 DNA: TGTGCTAGTGGTTTTGACGAGGAGGGAGAGCAGTACTTC.

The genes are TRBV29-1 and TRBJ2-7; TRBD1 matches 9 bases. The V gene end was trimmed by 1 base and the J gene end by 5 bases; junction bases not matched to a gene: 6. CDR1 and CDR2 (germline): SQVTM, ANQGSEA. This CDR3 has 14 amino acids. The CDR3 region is CSVEGGTGIHEQYF. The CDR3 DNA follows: TGCAGCGTTGAAGGGGGGACAGGGATACACGAGCAGTACTTC.

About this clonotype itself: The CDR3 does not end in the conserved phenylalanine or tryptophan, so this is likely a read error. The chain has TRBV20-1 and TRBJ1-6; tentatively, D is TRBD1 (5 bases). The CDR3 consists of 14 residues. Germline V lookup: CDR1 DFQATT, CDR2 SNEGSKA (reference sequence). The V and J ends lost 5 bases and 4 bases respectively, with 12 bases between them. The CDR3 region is CSAVDSTYNSPLHL. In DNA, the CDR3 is TGCAGTGCTGTTGACAGCACGTATAATTCACCCCTCCACCTT.

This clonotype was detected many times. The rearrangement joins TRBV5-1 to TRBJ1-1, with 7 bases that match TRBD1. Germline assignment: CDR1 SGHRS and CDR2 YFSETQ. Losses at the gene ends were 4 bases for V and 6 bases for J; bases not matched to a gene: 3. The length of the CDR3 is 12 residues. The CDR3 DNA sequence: TGCGCCAGCAGCACGACAGGGTCTGAAGCTTTCTTT. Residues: CASSTTGSEAFF.

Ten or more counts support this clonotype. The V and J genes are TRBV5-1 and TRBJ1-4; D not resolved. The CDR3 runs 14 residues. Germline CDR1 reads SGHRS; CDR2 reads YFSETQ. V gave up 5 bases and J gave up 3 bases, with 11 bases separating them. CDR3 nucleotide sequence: TGCGCCAGCAGTATGGGTCCCTCTAATGAAAAACTGTTTTTT. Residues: CASSMGPSNEKLFF.

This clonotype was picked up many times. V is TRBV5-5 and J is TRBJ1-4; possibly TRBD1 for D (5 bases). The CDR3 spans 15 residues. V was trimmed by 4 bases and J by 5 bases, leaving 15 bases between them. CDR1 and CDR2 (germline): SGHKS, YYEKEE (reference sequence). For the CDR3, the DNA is TGTGCCAGCAGCACAGGAGGTTCGGTAAATGAAAAACTGTTTTTT. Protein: CASSTGGSVNEKLFF.

Here the CDR3 DNA reads TGTGCCACCAGCGGCGGACAGGGAGGGGACACCGGGGAGCTGTTTTTT. This translates into CATSGGQGGDTGELFF. The chain is built from TRBV15 and TRBJ2-2; possible D gene TRBD1, 8 bases. Germline V CDR1 and CDR2: LNHNV, YYDKDF (reference sequence). The length of the CDR3 is 16 residues. The V gene lost 5 bases and the J gene lost 3 bases, with 16 bases spanning the gap.

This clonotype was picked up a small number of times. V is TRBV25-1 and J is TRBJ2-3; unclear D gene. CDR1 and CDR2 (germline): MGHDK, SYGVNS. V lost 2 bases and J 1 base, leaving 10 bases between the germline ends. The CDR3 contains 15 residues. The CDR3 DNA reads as TGTGCCAGCAGTGAAAAGGGTGGGGGCACAGATACGCAGTATTTT. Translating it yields CASSEKGGGTDTQYF.

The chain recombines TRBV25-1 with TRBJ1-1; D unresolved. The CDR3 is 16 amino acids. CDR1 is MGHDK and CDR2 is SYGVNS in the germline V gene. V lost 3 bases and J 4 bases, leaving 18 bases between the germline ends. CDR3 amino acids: CASSESAGSWGTEAFF. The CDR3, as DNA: TGTGCCAGCAGTGAGTCCGCTGGGTCATGGGGCACTGAAGCTTTCTTT.

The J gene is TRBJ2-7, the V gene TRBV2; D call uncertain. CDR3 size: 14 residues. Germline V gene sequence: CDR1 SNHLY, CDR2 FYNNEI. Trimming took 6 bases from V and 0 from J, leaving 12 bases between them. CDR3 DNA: TGTGCCAGCAGGTCCTCAACAAGCTCCTACGAGCAGTACTTC. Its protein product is CASRSSTSSYEQYF.

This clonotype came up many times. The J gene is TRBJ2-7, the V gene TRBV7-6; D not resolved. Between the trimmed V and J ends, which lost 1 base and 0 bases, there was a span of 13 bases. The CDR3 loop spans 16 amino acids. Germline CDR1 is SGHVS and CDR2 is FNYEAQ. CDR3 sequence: CASSLDMAVSSYEQYF. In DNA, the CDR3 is TGTGCCAGCAGCTTAGACATGGCGGTGAGCTCCTACGAGCAGTACTTC.

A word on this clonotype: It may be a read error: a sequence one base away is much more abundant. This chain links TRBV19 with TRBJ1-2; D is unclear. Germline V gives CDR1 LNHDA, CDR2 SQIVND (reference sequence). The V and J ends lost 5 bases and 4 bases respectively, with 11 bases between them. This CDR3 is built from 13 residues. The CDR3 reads CASSDENSYGYTF. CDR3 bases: TGTGCCAGTAGTGACGAAAATAGCTATGGCTACACCTTC.

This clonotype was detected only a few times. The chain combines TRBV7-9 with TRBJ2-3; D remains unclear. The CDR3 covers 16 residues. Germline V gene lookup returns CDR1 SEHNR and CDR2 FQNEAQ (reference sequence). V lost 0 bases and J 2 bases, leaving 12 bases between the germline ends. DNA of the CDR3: TGTGCCAGCAGCTTAGCGCTTCGGCAGCCCACAGATACGCAGTATTTT. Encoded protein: CASSLALRQPTDTQYF.

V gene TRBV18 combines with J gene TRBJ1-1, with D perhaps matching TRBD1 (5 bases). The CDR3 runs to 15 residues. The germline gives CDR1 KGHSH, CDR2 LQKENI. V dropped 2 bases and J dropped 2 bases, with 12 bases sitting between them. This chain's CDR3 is CASSPAPQVNTEAFF. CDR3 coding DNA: TGTGCCAGCTCACCAGCGCCACAGGTAAACACTGAAGCTTTCTTT.

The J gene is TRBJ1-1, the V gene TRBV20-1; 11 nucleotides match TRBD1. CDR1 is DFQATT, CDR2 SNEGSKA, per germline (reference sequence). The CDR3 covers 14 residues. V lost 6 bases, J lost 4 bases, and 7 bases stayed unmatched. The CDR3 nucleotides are TGCAGTGCGGGGGACAGGGGGATTGGCACTGAAGCTTTCTTT. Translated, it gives CSAGDRGIGTEAFF.

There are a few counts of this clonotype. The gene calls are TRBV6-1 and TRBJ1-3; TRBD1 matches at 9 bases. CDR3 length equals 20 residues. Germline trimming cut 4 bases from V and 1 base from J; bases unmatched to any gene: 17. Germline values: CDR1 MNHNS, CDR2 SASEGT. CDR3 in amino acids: CASSAPSGTGKISSGNTIYF. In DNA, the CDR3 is TGTGCCAGCAGTGCACCATCGGGGACAGGGAAAATCTCGTCTGGAAACACCATATATTTT.

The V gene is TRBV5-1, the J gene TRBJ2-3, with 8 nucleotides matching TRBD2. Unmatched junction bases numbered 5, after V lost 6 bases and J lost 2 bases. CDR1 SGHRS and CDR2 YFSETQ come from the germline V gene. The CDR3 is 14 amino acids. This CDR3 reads CASKLAALTDTQYF. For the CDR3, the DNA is TGCGCCAGCAAACTAGCGGCACTCACAGATACGCAGTATTTT.

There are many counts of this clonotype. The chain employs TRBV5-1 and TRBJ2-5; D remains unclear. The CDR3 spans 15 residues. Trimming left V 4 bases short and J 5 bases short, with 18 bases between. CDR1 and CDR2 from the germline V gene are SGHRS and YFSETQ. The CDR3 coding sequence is TGCGCCAGCAGCCCTCTGAGAGGAACCGGCGAGACCCAGTACTTC. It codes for CASSPLRGTGETQYF.

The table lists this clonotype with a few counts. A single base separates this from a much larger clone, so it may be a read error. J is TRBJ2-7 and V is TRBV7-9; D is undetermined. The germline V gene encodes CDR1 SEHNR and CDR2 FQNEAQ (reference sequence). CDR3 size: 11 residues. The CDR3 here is CAGSLLSEQYF. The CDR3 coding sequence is TGTGCCGGCAGCTTACTGAGCGAGCAGTACTTC.

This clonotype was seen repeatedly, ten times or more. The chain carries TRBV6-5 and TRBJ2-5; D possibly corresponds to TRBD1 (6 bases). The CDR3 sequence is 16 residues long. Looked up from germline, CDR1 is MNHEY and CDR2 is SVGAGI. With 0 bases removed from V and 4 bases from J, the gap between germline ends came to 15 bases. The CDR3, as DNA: TGTGCCAGCAGTTACTCATCGGGACAAGACCGAGAGACCCAGTACTTC. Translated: CASSYSSGQDRETQYF.

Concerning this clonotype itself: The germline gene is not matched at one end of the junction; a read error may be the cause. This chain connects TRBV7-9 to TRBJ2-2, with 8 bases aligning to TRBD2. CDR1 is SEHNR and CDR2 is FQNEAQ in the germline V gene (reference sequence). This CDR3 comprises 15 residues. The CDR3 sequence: CASSPGGAPTGELFF. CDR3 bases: TGTGCTAGCAGCCCCGGGGGGGCACCCACCGGGGAGCTGTTTTTT.

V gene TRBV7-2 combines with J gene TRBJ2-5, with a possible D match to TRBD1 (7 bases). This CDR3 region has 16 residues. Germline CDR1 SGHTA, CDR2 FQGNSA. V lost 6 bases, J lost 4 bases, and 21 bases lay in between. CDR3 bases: TGTGCCAGCAGTTTACCTACAGGGGCGGGGAGAGAGACCCAGTACTTC. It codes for CASSLPTGAGRETQYF.

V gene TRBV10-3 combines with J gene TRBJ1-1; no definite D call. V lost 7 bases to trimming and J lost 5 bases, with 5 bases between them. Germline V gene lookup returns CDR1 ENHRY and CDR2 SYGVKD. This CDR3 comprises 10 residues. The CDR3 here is CAIKGTEAFF. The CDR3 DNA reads TGTGCCATCAAAGGGACTGAAGCTTTCTTT.

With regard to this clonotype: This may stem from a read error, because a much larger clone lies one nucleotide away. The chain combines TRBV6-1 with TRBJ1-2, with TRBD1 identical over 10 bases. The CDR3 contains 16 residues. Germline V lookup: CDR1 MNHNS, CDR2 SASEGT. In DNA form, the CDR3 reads TGTGCCAGCAGATGGGACAGGGGCTTAAGCACGTCTGGCTGCACCTTC. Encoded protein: CASRWDRGLSTSGCTF.

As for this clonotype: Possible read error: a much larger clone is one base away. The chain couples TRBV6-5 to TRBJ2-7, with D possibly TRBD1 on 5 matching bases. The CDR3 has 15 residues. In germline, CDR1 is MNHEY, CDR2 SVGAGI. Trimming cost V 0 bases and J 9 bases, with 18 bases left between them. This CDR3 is CASSYSTDLYDRQYF. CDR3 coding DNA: TGTGCCAGCAGTTACTCGACAGACCTCTACGATCGGCAGTACTTC.

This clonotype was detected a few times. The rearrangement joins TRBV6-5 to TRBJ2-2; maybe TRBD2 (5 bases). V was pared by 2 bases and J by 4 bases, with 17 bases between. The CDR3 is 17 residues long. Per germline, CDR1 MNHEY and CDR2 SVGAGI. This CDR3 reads CASSYLRTALFTGELFF. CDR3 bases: TGTGCCAGCAGTTACCTACGGACTGCCCTTTTCACCGGGGAGCTGTTTTTT.